This TCR beta chain was recorded in a study of OX40 agonist ivuxolimab in advanced cancers. This clone was picked up a small number of times. The table came from immunoSEQ multiplex PCR; TCRdb's copy has only in-frame clones and leaves some out. The data hold some 67,000 clones, with about 88% observed a single time. Germline CDR1 is MGHDK and CDR2 is SYGVNS. Trimming removed 7 bases from V and 5 bases from J; junction bases left unmatched: 5. The CDR3 runs to 13 residues. This specimen was CD4+ or CD8+ T cells sorted from blood, taken in a trial of the OX40 agonist ivuxolimab. The clonotype was recovered from an adult with an advanced solid tumor such as melanoma, head and neck, liver or kidney cancer. The chain combines TRBV25-1 with TRBJ2-7, with 10 bases that match TRBD1. CDR3 in DNA: TGTGCCAGCATCTCCGGGACAGGGGACGAGCAGTACTTC. Translation: CASISGTGDEQYF.